Below are 8 T cell receptor beta chains sequenced from a single sample in a study of T-cell memory formation after mild COVID-19. TCRdb independently ran MiXCR on the 5' RACE reads; one entry per CDR3 protein. The sample shows 150,000 to 200,000 distinct CDR3 sequences, around 20% of them seen only once. Sequenced material: PBMCs or a T cell subset sorted from them (not recorded which). Source of these receptors: a young man who had mild COVID-19 (a few samples of this study predate the infection). Cell type and time point are not known.

This clonotype was observed many times. The chain couples TRBV12-5 to TRBJ2-5; TRBD2 agrees at 11 bases. The CDR3 totals 13 residues. Germline assignment: CDR1 LGHNT and CDR2 FRNRAP. The V and J ends lost 9 bases and 4 bases, in that order; junction bases with no gene match: 4. This CDR3 reads CASALAGAETQYF. The CDR3 DNA reads TGTGCTAGCGCACTAGCGGGGGCAGAGACCCAGTACTTC. Full variable domain (rest looked up from reference TRBV12-5 and TRBJ2-5): DARVTQTPRHKVTEMGQEVTMRCQPILGHNTVFWYRQTMMQGLELLAYFRNRAPLDDSGMPKDRFSAEMPDATLATLKIQPSEPRDSAVYFCASALAGAETQYFGPGTRLLVL.

Only a few counts were recorded for this clonotype. J is TRBJ1-4 and V is TRBV18, with 7 nucleotides matching TRBD1. V trimming: 3 bases; J trimming: 5 bases; junction bases outside the gene matches: 6. This CDR3 is 15 amino acids long. Germline CDR1 KGHSH, CDR2 LQKENI. CDR3 sequence: CASSPPGGPNEKLFF. The CDR3 nucleotides are TGTGCCAGCTCACCCCCAGGGGGACCAAATGAAAAACTGTTTTTT.

V and J are TRBV6-2 or TRBV6-3 and TRBJ1-2; TRBD1 is a possible D gene (5 bases). Germline CDR1 reads MNHEY; CDR2 reads SVGEGT. V was trimmed by 5 bases and J by 5 bases, leaving 15 bases between them. The CDR3 contains 14 residues. The CDR3 protein is CASSKGQEGYGYTF. CDR3 bases: TGTGCCAGCAGTAAAGGACAAGAAGGATATGGCTACACCTTC.

The chain employs TRBV7-2 and TRBJ2-5; D might be TRBD1 (6 bases). CDR1 is SGHTA, CDR2 FQGNSA, per germline. This CDR3 is 14 amino acids long. The V end was cut by 1 base, the J end by 5 bases, with 11 bases between. For the CDR3, the DNA is TGTGCCAGCAGCTTAGTAACAGGGACGGAGACCCAGTACTTC. It specifies CASSLVTGTETQYF. The entire variable domain, with the rest obtained from reference TRBV7-2 and TRBJ2-5, is as follows: GAGVSQSPSNKVTEKGKDVELRCDPISGHTALYWYRQSLGQGLEFLIYFQGNSAPDKSGLPSDRFSAERTGGSVSTLTIQRTQQEDSAVYLCASSLVTGTETQYFGPGTRLLVL.

This clonotype has a count of ten or more. The chain joins TRBV7-2 to TRBJ1-1; a weak D match, TRBD1 (5 bases). CDR3 length: 13 residues. Germline V CDR1 and CDR2: SGHTA, FQGNSA. Deletions cut 3 bases from V and 1 base from J, with 6 bases between. The CDR3 sequence: CASSFQGNTEAFF. For the CDR3, the DNA is TGTGCCAGCAGCTTCCAGGGGAACACTGAAGCTTTCTTT. Supplemented by reference TRBV7-2 and TRBJ1-1, the full variable domain reads GAGVSQSPSNKVTEKGKDVELRCDPISGHTALYWYRQSLGQGLEFLIYFQGNSAPDKSGLPSDRFSAERTGGSVSTLTIQRTQQEDSAVYLCASSFQGNTEAFFGQGTRLTVV.

The CDR3 nucleotides read TGTGCCAGCAGCCCGGACAGGGCCCCCCGGGAGACCCAGTACTTC. As protein: CASSPDRAPRETQYF. The genes are TRBV5-4 and TRBJ2-5, with 8 bases aligning to TRBD1. V was pared by 4 bases and J by 5 bases, with 10 bases of the junction left unmatched. CDR1 is SGHNT and CDR2 is YYREEE in the germline V gene (reference sequence). This CDR3 has 15 residues.

The rearrangement uses TRBV10-3 and TRBJ1-5, with D perhaps matching TRBD1 (5 bases). The CDR3 covers 15 residues. Germline CDR1 and CDR2: ENHRY and SYGVKD. The germline V and J ends were trimmed by 1 base and 2 bases, with 9 bases remaining between them. CDR3 nucleotide sequence: TGTGCCATCAGTGAGTGGGGGGATGGCAATCAGCCCCAGCATTTT. Amino acid sequence: CAISEWGDGNQPQHF.

The V and J genes are TRBV6-1 and TRBJ1-1, with a possible D match to TRBD1 (6 bases). The CDR3 consists of 13 residues. V lost 4 bases and J 4 bases, leaving 10 bases between the germline ends. The germline V gene has CDR1 MNHNS and CDR2 SASEGT. DNA for the CDR3: TGTGCCAGCAGTGGGTTCAGGGGCACTGAAGCTTTCTTT. It codes for CASSGFRGTEAFF.